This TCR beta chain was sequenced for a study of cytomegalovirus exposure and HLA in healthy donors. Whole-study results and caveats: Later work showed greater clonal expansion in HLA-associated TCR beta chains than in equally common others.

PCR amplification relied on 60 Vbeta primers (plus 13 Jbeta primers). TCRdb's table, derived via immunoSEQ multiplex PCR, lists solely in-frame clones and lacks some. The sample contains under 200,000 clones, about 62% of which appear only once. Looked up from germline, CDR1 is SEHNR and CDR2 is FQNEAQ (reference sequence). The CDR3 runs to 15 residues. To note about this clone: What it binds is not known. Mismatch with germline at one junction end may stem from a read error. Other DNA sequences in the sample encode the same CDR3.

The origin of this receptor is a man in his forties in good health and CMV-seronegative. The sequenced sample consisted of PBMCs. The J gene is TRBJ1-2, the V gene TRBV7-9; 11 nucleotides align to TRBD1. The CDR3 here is CASSEFGQGAYGYTF. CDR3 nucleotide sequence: TGTGCTAGCAGCGAGTTCGGACAGGGGGCATATGGCTACACCTTC.